Below, 10 T cell receptor beta chains from the same sample are listed, as sequenced in a study of blood T cell repertoires in COVID-19. Repertoires were generated with immunoSEQ multiplex PCR, while TCRdb's copy carries only in-frame clones and drops some. There are a few hundred thousand clones in the sample; roughly 89% occur only once, and roughly 9% lies in the top ten. The material sequenced was PBMCs or T cells enriched from blood (not recorded which). Receptors were obtained from a man aged 40-50 years who had recovered from COVID-19.

The chain recombines TRBV19 with TRBJ1-5; no definite D call. Germline lookup yields CDR1 LNHDA and CDR2 SQIVND (reference sequence). The CDR3 is 15 residues long. Trimming pared 3 bases from V and 0 bases from J, leaving 9 bases between. In DNA, the CDR3 is TGTGCCAGTAGTATGGTTGGACTTAGCAATCAGCCCCAGCATTTT. It is translated as CASSMVGLSNQPQHF.

The CDR3 sequence: CATVPGRAYGYTF. CDR3 nucleotide sequence: TGTGCCACCGTCCCGGGCAGGGCCTATGGCTACACCTTC. This rearrangement joins TRBV28 to TRBJ1-2; a possible D gene is TRBD1 (5 bases). The CDR3 is 13 amino acids. V dropped 10 bases and J dropped 4 bases, with 16 bases sitting between them. Germline V lookup: CDR1 MDHEN, CDR2 SYDVKM.

This clone appeared a single time. The CDR3 protein is CASSLGDSRETQYF. The CDR3 DNA reads as TGTGCCAGCAGCTTAGGGGACAGTCGAGAGACCCAGTACTTC. The chain uses TRBV5-8 and TRBJ2-5; 7 bases match TRBD1. CDR3 length: 14 amino acids. With V trimmed by 2 bases and J by 4 bases, 5 bases remained unmatched. Germline CDR1 and CDR2: SGHTS and YDEGEE.

The CDR3 region is CASLKGGGSYNEQFF. As DNA, the CDR3 is TGTGCCAGTCTTAAGGGGGGGGGCTCCTACAATGAGCAGTTCTTC. The V and J genes are TRBV19 and TRBJ2-1; D may be TRBD2 (7 bases). The length of the CDR3 is 15 residues. The V gene's germline CDR1 is LNHDA and CDR2 SQIVND (reference sequence). The germline V and J ends were trimmed by 8 bases and 0 bases, with 14 bases remaining between them. The whole variable domain, remainder taken from reference TRBV19 and TRBJ2-1, is DGGITQSPKYLFRKEGQNVTLSCEQNLNHDAMYWYRQDPGQGLRLIYYSQIVNDFQKGDIAEGYSVSREKKESFPLTVTSAQKNPTAFYLCASLKGGGSYNEQFFGPGTRLTVL.

A single count supports this clone. The chain has TRBV12-3 or TRBV12-4 and TRBJ1-1; D is uncertain. The CDR3 runs to 13 residues. Trimming shortened V by 3 bases and J by 2 bases, and 7 bases separated the two germline ends. CDR3 sequence (DNA): TGTGCCAGCAGTTTTACTTATAACACTGAAGCTTTCTTT. Translated, it gives CASSFTYNTEAFF.

The chain carries TRBV2 and TRBJ2-1; D is perhaps TRBD1 (6 bases). CDR3 size: 15 residues. Germline V gene sequence: CDR1 SNHLY, CDR2 FYNNEI. The germline V and J ends were trimmed by 6 bases and 0 bases, with 12 bases remaining between them. The CDR3 DNA reads TGTGCCAGCAGAAGACAGGCGAGCTCCTACAATGAGCAGTTCTTC. This encodes CASRRQASSYNEQFF.

V gene TRBV19 combines with J gene TRBJ2-7; D remains unclear. The CDR3 extends over 13 amino acids. The germline V and J ends were trimmed by 3 bases and 0 bases, with 6 bases remaining between them. From germline, CDR1 is LNHDA and CDR2 SQIVND (reference sequence). The CDR3 spells CASSIASSYEQYF. The CDR3 bases are TGTGCCAGTAGTATCGCCAGCTCCTACGAGCAGTACTTC.

In its sample, this clone was seen a few times. The gene calls are TRBV5-1 and TRBJ1-6; 7 bases line up with TRBD1. The junction had 4 bases not matched to a gene; V was cut back by 4 bases and J by 0 bases. Germline V gene sequence: CDR1 SGHRS, CDR2 YFSETQ. The length of the CDR3 is 16 residues. This CDR3 is CASSPTGSSYNSPLHF. The CDR3 DNA follows: TGCGCCAGCAGCCCGACAGGGAGCTCCTATAATTCACCCCTCCACTTT. The full variable domain, its missing parts supplied by reference TRBV5-1 and TRBJ1-6, is KAGVTQTPRYLIKTRGQQVTLSCSPISGHRSVSWYQQTPGQGLQFLFEYFSETQRNKGNFPGRFSGRQFSNSRSEMNVSTLELGDSALYLCASSPTGSSYNSPLHFGNGTRLTVT.

This clone was detected many times. The rearrangement uses TRBV27 and TRBJ2-1; 9 bases match TRBD1. The trim removed 5 bases at V and 6 bases at J, leaving 11 bases unmatched. The CDR3 covers 16 residues. Germline V gene data show CDR1 as MNHEY and CDR2 as SMNVEV (reference sequence). CDR3 nucleotide sequence: TGTGCCAGCAGTCCCGAAACAGGGGGCGGTTTCAATGAGCAGTTCTTC. Translation: CASSPETGGGFNEQFF.

The chain couples TRBV29-1 to TRBJ2-7; TRBD2 matches 7 bases. Trimming took 2 bases from V and 1 from J; bases not matched to a gene: 8. The CDR3 length is 15 residues. Germline V gene data show CDR1 as SQVTM and CDR2 as ANQGSEA. In nucleotides, the CDR3 is TGCAGCGTTGAATTCTTAGCTAGCGGTTCCTACGAGCAGTACTTC. It yields the protein CSVEFLASGSYEQYF.